One and the same sample provided the 29 T cell receptor beta chains below, sequenced in a study of blood T cell repertoires in COVID-19. Only in-frame clones appear in the TCRdb table, and some are missing; sequencing was by immunoSEQ multiplex PCR. The sample carries about 60,000 clones, approximately 90% recorded once. Sequenced input: peripheral blood. Receptors were obtained from a man aged 55 to 69 with acute or convalescent COVID-19.

CDR3 protein: CASSLTSGRNEQFF. DNA for the CDR3: TGCGCCAGCAGCCTGACTAGCGGGAGGAATGAGCAGTTCTTC. This chain uses TRBV5-1 with TRBJ2-1; 13 bases line up with TRBD2. Germline V lookup: CDR1 SGHRS, CDR2 YFSETQ. This CDR3 region has 14 residues. Trimming cost V 4 bases and J 7 bases; bases outside gene matches: 2.

The chain couples TRBV5-5 to TRBJ1-4, with a weak D call TRBD1 (6 bases). V was clipped by 3 bases and J by 0 bases, with 12 bases between them. Germline assignment: CDR1 SGHKS and CDR2 YYEKEE (reference sequence). The CDR3 is 16 amino acids. The DNA of the CDR3 is TGTGCCAGCAGCTCCAGGGGTTCCTCAACTAATGAAAAACTGTTTTTT. Its translation: CASSSRGSSTNEKLFF.

This chain links TRBV7-8 with TRBJ2-1, with 10 bases lining up with TRBD2. This CDR3 has 15 residues. Trimming took 4 bases from V and 7 from J; bases not matched to a gene: 7. In germline, CDR1 is SGHVS, CDR2 FQNEAQ. The CDR3 nucleotides are TGTGCCAGCAGCTCCTCGGGACTAGCGTCTAATGAGCAGTTCTTC. This translates into CASSSSGLASNEQFF.

The chain couples TRBV24-1 to TRBJ1-2, with 12 bases aligning to TRBD1. The CDR3 loop spans 13 amino acids. V was clipped by 7 bases and J by 8 bases; unmatched bases: 4. From germline, CDR1 is KGHDR and CDR2 SFDVKD. The CDR3 protein is CATSGTGGLGYTF. In DNA form, the CDR3 reads TGTGCCACCAGCGGGACAGGGGGCCTCGGCTACACCTTC.

The chain employs TRBV27 and TRBJ1-2, with TRBD1 identical over 7 bases. In germline, CDR1 is MNHEY, CDR2 SMNVEV (reference sequence). The CDR3 runs 14 residues. V gave up 6 bases and J gave up 0 bases; unmatched junction bases: 4. CDR3 coding DNA: TGTGCCAGCAGCTGGGACAGAGCTAACTATGGCTACACCTTC. Its protein is CASSWDRANYGYTF.

The CDR3 DNA reads TGCGCCAGCAGCCAGGGACTAGCAAACTACGAGCAGTACTTC. The encoded protein is CASSQGLANYEQYF. The chain joins TRBV4-3 to TRBJ2-7; 9 bases map to TRBD2. The V segment lost 3 bases and the J segment 3 bases; nucleotides outside the gene matches: 3. In germline, CDR1 is LGHNA, CDR2 YSLEER. The CDR3 is 14 amino acids.

The chain carries TRBV19 and TRBJ2-5; weak D call: TRBD1 (5 bases). In germline, CDR1 is LNHDA, CDR2 SQIVND (reference sequence). The CDR3 consists of 11 residues. The V gene lost 5 bases and the J gene lost 5 bases, with 6 bases spanning the gap. CDR3 DNA: TGTGCCAGTAGTCCAGGGGAGACCCAGTACTTC. It specifies CASSPGETQYF. The variable domain in full, completed from reference TRBV19 and TRBJ2-5, reads DGGITQSPKYLFRKEGQNVTLSCEQNLNHDAMYWYRQDPGQGLRLIYYSQIVNDFQKGDIAEGYSVSREKKESFPLTVTSAQKNPTAFYLCASSPGETQYFGPGTRLLVL.

The V gene is TRBV28, the J gene TRBJ2-1, with D hard to call. Germline V gene lookup returns CDR1 MDHEN and CDR2 SYDVKM. This CDR3 spans 13 amino acids. The V end lost 4 bases, the J end lost 3 bases, and 7 bases lay between the germline ends. DNA of the CDR3: TGTGCCAGCAGTTACACGAACTACAATGAGCAGTTCTTC. This sequence encodes CASSYTNYNEQFF.

This clone has a single count. The chain carries TRBV7-3 and TRBJ2-1, with 8 bases lining up with TRBD2. Germline V gene lookup returns CDR1 SGHTA and CDR2 FQGTGA. The CDR3 consists of 17 residues. The V segment lost 1 base and the J segment 9 bases; nucleotides outside the gene matches: 14. This chain's CDR3 is CASSLSVPGGPNGEQFF. The DNA for the CDR3 is TGTGCCAGCAGCTTAAGTGTACCGGGAGGGCCTAATGGTGAGCAGTTCTTC.

This chain joins TRBV4-1 and TRBJ2-7; TRBD2 matches 8 bases. Trimming took 1 base from V and 3 from J; bases not matched to a gene: 14. Germline loops: CDR1 MGHRA, CDR2 YSYEKL. CDR3 size: 18 residues. This CDR3 is CASSQVHRPTSGVYEQYF. The CDR3 DNA sequence: TGCGCCAGCAGCCAAGTGCACAGGCCAACTAGCGGAGTCTACGAGCAGTACTTC.

J is TRBJ2-7 and V is TRBV6-5; TRBD1 is a possible D gene (5 bases). Germline V lookup: CDR1 MNHEY, CDR2 SVGAGI. V was cut by 0 bases and J by 1 base, with 13 bases left in between. The CDR3 totals 16 residues. In nucleotides, the CDR3 is TGTGCCAGCAGTTACTCTAGACAGATCCCTTCCTACGAGCAGTACTTC. Translating it yields CASSYSRQIPSYEQYF.

The chain couples TRBV19 to TRBJ2-1, with 7 nucleotides matching TRBD2. The length of the CDR3 is 14 residues. From germline, CDR1 is LNHDA and CDR2 SQIVND (reference sequence). V lost 5 bases and J lost 6; bases outside the gene matches: 7. DNA of the CDR3: TGTGCCAGTAGTCCTCGAACGGGGGGCAATGAGCAGTTCTTC. Encoded protein: CASSPRTGGNEQFF.

This clone was counted a few times. J is TRBJ2-7 and V is TRBV18; possible D gene TRBD1, 6 bases. The CDR3 spans 16 residues. Germline CDR1 and CDR2: KGHSH and LQKENI. V dropped 3 bases and J dropped 4 bases, with 19 bases sitting between them. In DNA form, the CDR3 reads TGTGCCAGCTCACCTGTGGGGGCTGGGGAACCTTACGAGCAGTACTTC. This sequence encodes CASSPVGAGEPYEQYF.

The V call is TRBV28, the J call TRBJ1-5; possible D gene TRBD1, 5 bases. The CDR3 runs to 13 residues. The germline V gene has CDR1 MDHEN and CDR2 SYDVKM. The V end was cut by 2 bases, the J end by 7 bases, with 9 bases between. CDR3 residues: CASSLPGRQPQHF. As DNA, the CDR3 is TGTGCCAGCAGTTTACCAGGGCGGCAGCCCCAGCATTTT.

The J gene is TRBJ2-3, the V gene TRBV7-9, with a possible D match to TRBD2 (5 bases). The CDR3 has 14 residues. The V gene lost 7 bases and the J gene lost 2 bases, with 13 bases spanning the gap. CDR1 SEHNR and CDR2 FQNEAQ come from the germline V gene (reference sequence). The CDR3 nucleotides read TGTGCCAGCAACCCACCCGGGGACACAGATACGCAGTATTTT. Its protein product is CASNPPGDTDTQYF.

About this clone itself: A junction boundary mismatches the germline segment, possibly from a read error. The CDR3 DNA reads as TGTGCTAGCAGCCTATCCCGACAGGTTTCACCCCTCCACTTT. This encodes CASSLSRQVSPLHF. The chain has TRBV7-7 and TRBJ1-6; D is perhaps TRBD1 (6 bases). CDR1 and CDR2 (germline): SSHAT, FNYEAQ (reference sequence). The CDR3 is 14 amino acids.

The chain is built from TRBV6-1 and TRBJ1-5; D is perhaps TRBD1 (5 bases). Trimming pared 4 bases from V and 3 bases from J, leaving 16 bases between. Germline V gene data show CDR1 as MNHNS and CDR2 as SASEGT. This CDR3 region has 16 residues. The CDR3 spells CASSGFGGPANQPQHF. In DNA, the CDR3 is TGTGCCAGCAGTGGCTTCGGGGGACCCGCCAATCAGCCCCAGCATTTT.

This clone was detected once. This sequence joins TRBV27 and TRBJ2-1, with D maybe TRBD2 (5 bases). Deletions cut 5 bases from V and 4 bases from J, with 18 bases between. The CDR3 extends over 16 amino acids. Germline-derived CDR1 and CDR2 are MNHEY and SMNVEV (reference sequence). CDR3 coding DNA: TGTGCCAGCAGTCTAGTACGGGGAGTTTTATACAATGAGCAGTTCTTC. It yields the protein CASSLVRGVLYNEQFF.

The J gene is TRBJ2-2, the V gene TRBV5-5; 7 bases are a match to TRBD2. Trimming took 5 bases from V and 0 from J; bases not matched to a gene: 10. The length of the CDR3 is 17 residues. Germline lookup yields CDR1 SGHKS and CDR2 YYEKEE (reference sequence). CDR3: CASRVASGNTNTGELFF. The CDR3 DNA is TGTGCCAGCAGAGTGGCCAGCGGGAACACGAACACCGGGGAGCTGTTTTTT.

This clone has only one observation. V is TRBV18 and J is TRBJ1-4; TRBD1 might be the D (5 bases). Germline CDR1 reads KGHSH; CDR2 reads LQKENI. The germline V and J ends were trimmed by 6 bases and 4 bases, with 15 bases remaining between them. The CDR3 covers 15 residues. CDR3: CASSRDAGNNEKLFF. DNA for the CDR3: TGTGCCAGCTCGAGGGACGCGGGGAATAATGAAAAACTGTTTTTT. Supplemented by reference TRBV18 and TRBJ1-4, the full variable domain reads NAGVMQNPRHLVRRRGQEARLRCSPMKGHSHVYWYRQLPEEGLKFMVYLQKENIIDESGMPKERFSAEFPKEGPSILRIQQVVRGDSAAYFCASSRDAGNNEKLFFGSGTQLSVL.

This rearrangement joins TRBV10-3 to TRBJ1-1, with a weak D call TRBD1 (6 bases). Trimming took 4 bases from V and 0 from J, leaving 12 bases between them. CDR1 and CDR2 from the germline V gene are ENHRY and SYGVKD. This CDR3 spans 15 amino acids. The DNA for the CDR3 is TGTGCCATCAGTGCGTACAGGGAAGTGAACACTGAAGCTTTCTTT. Translated: CAISAYREVNTEAFF.

The chain links TRBV7-6 to TRBJ1-2; 8 bases match TRBD1. From germline, CDR1 is SGHVS and CDR2 FNYEAQ. This CDR3 is built from 14 residues. Unmatched junction bases numbered 6, after V lost 5 bases and J lost 4 bases. The CDR3 region is CASSPGQGFYGYTF. The CDR3 DNA is TGTGCCAGCAGCCCCGGACAGGGTTTCTATGGCTACACCTTC.

V and J are TRBV27 and TRBJ2-7; 9 nucleotides match TRBD1. CDR3 length: 16 amino acids. Trimming removed 2 bases from V and 0 bases from J; junction bases left unmatched: 5. Germline CDR1 reads MNHEY; CDR2 reads SMNVEV (reference sequence). The CDR3 loop reads CASSLRSGQGSYEQYF. The CDR3 DNA is TGTGCCAGCAGTTTAAGATCGGGACAGGGCTCCTACGAGCAGTACTTC.

The chain is built from TRBV5-1 and TRBJ2-1; possibly TRBD1 for D (5 bases). This CDR3 is built from 15 residues. Trimming cost V 4 bases and J 1 base, with 12 bases left between them. CDR1 SGHRS and CDR2 YFSETQ come from the germline V gene. The CDR3 DNA sequence: TGCGCCAGCAGCCGACCGCAGGGTTCCTACAATGAGCAGTTCTTC. Its translation: CASSRPQGSYNEQFF.

The chain recombines TRBV5-1 with TRBJ2-5; maybe TRBD2 (6 bases). The CDR3 spans 13 residues. Trimming removed 5 bases from V and 5 bases from J, with 13 bases in between. In germline, CDR1 is SGHRS, CDR2 YFSETQ. This CDR3 is CASREGALETQYF. CDR3 coding DNA: TGCGCCAGCAGGGAGGGAGCTTTGGAGACCCAGTACTTC.

The chain links TRBV7-9 to TRBJ2-1, with 8 positions matching TRBD1. Germline trimming cut 5 bases from V and 6 bases from J; bases unmatched to any gene: 6. Germline V CDR1 and CDR2: SEHNR, FQNEAQ (reference sequence). This CDR3 has 14 residues. CDR3 DNA: TGTGCCAGCAGCCTGAGACAGGGGAGCAATGAGCAGTTCTTC. Residues: CASSLRQGSNEQFF. Supplemented by reference TRBV7-9 and TRBJ2-1, the full variable domain reads DTGVSQNPRHKITKRGQNVTFRCDPISEHNRLYWYRQTLGQGPEFLTYFQNEAQLEKSRLLSDRFSAERPKGSFSTLEIQRTEQGDSAMYLCASSLRQGSNEQFFGPGTRLTVL.

This chain connects TRBV5-6 to TRBJ2-7; D is perhaps TRBD2 (6 bases). CDR3 length: 13 amino acids. V lost 0 bases, J lost 12 bases, and 16 bases lay in between. CDR1 and CDR2 (germline): SGHDT, YYEEEE. The DNA of the CDR3 is TGTGCCAGCAGCTTGGCCTCCCTACGCGGGGTGTACTTC. It translates to CASSLASLRGVYF.

The gene calls are TRBV6-2 or TRBV6-3 and TRBJ2-7; D might be TRBD1 (6 bases). V lost 1 base, J lost 6 bases, and 16 bases lay in between. Germline values: CDR1 MNHEY, CDR2 SVGEGT. This CDR3 spans 15 amino acids. The CDR3, as DNA: TGTGCCAGCAGTTACTTAACAGGGACCTATGGCGAGCAGTACTTC. Translated: CASSYLTGTYGEQYF.

This clone was seen a few times. The CDR3 bases are TGTGCCAGCAAACAGGGACAGGGTTTATACGAGCAGTACTTC. Translated: CASKQGQGLYEQYF. The V gene is TRBV6-5, the J gene TRBJ2-7, with 9 positions matching TRBD1. The trim removed 7 bases at V and 4 bases at J, leaving 8 bases unmatched. The germline CDR1 and CDR2 sequences are MNHEY and SVGAGI. The CDR3 extends over 14 amino acids.